The 7 T cell receptor beta chains in this list originate from one sample, sequenced in a study of CXCR3-negative and CXCR3-positive naive CD8 T cells. Libraries of TRB cDNA were made by 5' RACE and carried UMIs. TCRdb re-called the 5' RACE reads and gives one entry per CDR3 protein, without DNA. The sample features about 130,000 distinct CDR3 sequences, with less than 0.3% in its top ten. The material sequenced was naive CXCR3- CD8+ T cells from blood. Subset noted: CD45RO-CCR7+CD27+CD95- naive CD8+ T cells lacking CXCR3 (TNR3-). The receptors come from a human donor in good health. Some clones in this sample may be carry-over from other donors' samples.

This sequence joins TRBV29-1 and TRBJ2-5. The CDR3 runs to 11 residues. Per germline, CDR1 SQVTM and CDR2 ANQGSEA. CDR3: CSPRTEETQYF.

This chain connects TRBV29-1 to TRBJ1-2. Germline V gene lookup returns CDR1 SQVTM and CDR2 ANQGSEA. The CDR3 consists of 11 residues. The CDR3 reads CSVEVYYGYTF.

The genes are TRBV20-1 and TRBJ1-5; no DNA is available, so the TRBD1 call from TCRdb remains unchecked. Germline CDR1 reads DFQATT; CDR2 reads SNEGSKA (reference sequence). This CDR3 comprises 16 residues. The CDR3 loop reads CSARDLMGRHNQPQHF.

The rearrangement joins TRBV7-9 to TRBJ2-1. The CDR3 loop spans 12 amino acids. Germline values: CDR1 SEHNR, CDR2 FQNEAQ (reference sequence). The CDR3 sequence is CASSLDYNEQFF.

V usage is TRBV10-3 and J usage is TRBJ1-1; TCRdb picks TRBD1, but there is no DNA to check that call. In germline, CDR1 is ENHRY, CDR2 SYGVKD. The CDR3 totals 14 residues. The CDR3 here is CAIKGTGGAYEAFF.

The chain carries TRBV28 and TRBJ1-1; the D gene TCRdb calls, TRBD1, cannot be checked with no DNA. In germline, CDR1 is MDHEN, CDR2 SYDVKM. The CDR3 spans 15 residues. The CDR3 region is CASSFTGGAGTEAFF.

This chain joins TRBV28 and TRBJ2-3. The CDR3 has 14 residues. Germline CDR1 reads MDHEN; CDR2 reads SYDVKM. The chain's CDR3 is CASSLRIRPDTQYF.